These 4 T cell receptor beta chains were all obtained from the same sample, sequenced in a study of regulatory T cells in long-lasting Graves disease. Building the TCR beta libraries relied on iRepertoire HTBI primers, and CDR3 regions underwent Arm-PCR. TCRdb redid the calling of the multiplex PCR reads with MiXCR, one entry per CDR3 protein. The table records some 250,000 distinct CDR3 sequences, roughly a fifth of them present only once. Time point reported: newly diagnosed GD, antithyroid drugs for less than 3 months. Preparation of the TCR library used RNA extracted from PBMCs. The sequences come from peripheral blood mononuclear cells (PBMCs), collected at new diagnosis, from a patient treated with antithyroid drugs. These TCRs come from a female donor with Graves disease.

This clonotype was detected ten times or more. V gene TRBV12-3 or TRBV12-4 combines with J gene TRBJ2-7, with TRBD2 matching over 10 bases. CDR3 length: 13 amino acids. Trimming at V came to 4 bases and at J to 4 bases, leaving 1 base not matched to a gene. The CDR3 DNA follows: TGTGCCAGCAGTTCACTAGCGGGGTACGAGCAGTACTTC. It yields the protein CASSSLAGYEQYF.

Only a few counts were recorded for this clonotype. The chain combines TRBV7-9 with TRBJ1-2; D gene unclear. The V end was cut by 2 bases, the J end by 6 bases, with 7 bases between. This CDR3 spans 12 amino acids. The germline gives CDR1 SEHNR, CDR2 FQNEAQ (reference sequence). The CDR3 coding sequence is TGTGCCAGCAGCTTACCCGGGGATGGCTACACCTTC. Its translation: CASSLPGDGYTF.

This clonotype was detected ten times or more. The rearrangement joins TRBV3-1 to TRBJ2-2; D not certain. Germline CDR1 and CDR2: LGHDT and YNNKEL (reference sequence). Trimming left V 2 bases short and J 1 base short, with 5 bases between. The CDR3 totals 14 residues. The CDR3 nucleotides read TGTGCCAGCAGCCAATGGAAGAACACCGGGGAGCTGTTTTTT. It codes for CASSQWKNTGELFF.

In regard to this clonotype: One junction end disagrees with the germline gene, perhaps due to a read error. This chain joins TRBV7-9 and TRBJ2-5; D uncertain. CDR1 is SEHNR, CDR2 FQNEAQ, per germline (reference sequence). This CDR3 comprises 13 residues. The CDR3 loop reads CANSLGPQETQYF. The CDR3 DNA sequence: TGTGCCAACAGCCTCGGCCCTCAAGAGACCCAGTACTTC.